This TCR beta chain emerged from a study of shared clonotypes between healthy human individuals. The table came from immunoSEQ multiplex PCR; TCRdb's copy has only in-frame clones and leaves some out. Of hundreds of thousands of clones in the sample, roughly 97% were seen once. The study enrolled healthy HIV-negative adults without recent acute infections or vaccinations as donors. Germline V gives CDR1 KGHSH, CDR2 LQKENI. J gave up 3 bases and V 6 bases, and 9 bases lay outside the gene matches. There are 15 residues in the CDR3. Sequences were obtained from naive CD4+ T cells sorted from blood. Subset given: CD45RA+ positively selected. The sequence was obtained from a woman aged 25 to 39 in good health. This chain joins TRBV18 and TRBJ2-7, with 9 nucleotides matching TRBD2. The CDR3 nucleotides are TGTGCCAGCTCCCCCGGACTAGCGCCGATCTACGAGCAGTACTTC. This sequence encodes CASSPGLAPIYEQYF.